One and the same sample provided the 27 T cell receptor beta chains below, sequenced in a study of immune characterization of retroperitoneal liposarcoma. TCRdb processed the PCR reads anew with MiXCR; each CDR3 protein has one entry. The sample consists of about 3,000 distinct CDR3 sequences, roughly 45% of them appearing once. Source material: tumor tissue. All receptors derive from a male donor with retroperitoneal liposarcoma.

V gene TRBV12-3 or TRBV12-4 combines with J gene TRBJ2-4; D unclear. CDR3 size: 13 residues. V lost 4 bases, J lost 9 bases, and 13 bases lay in between. The chain's CDR3 is CASSSGSFSIQYF. The CDR3 DNA follows: TGTGCCAGCAGTTCTGGGTCCTTTAGCATTCAGTACTTC.

The V call is TRBV6-1, the J call TRBJ2-1, with D possibly being TRBD1 or TRBD2 (6 bases each). TRBJ2-5 matches the DNA end more closely, so the J call is doubtful. There are 15 residues in the CDR3. Germline lookup yields CDR1 MNHNS and CDR2 SASEGT. This CDR3 reads CASSEALGGPETQYF. The CDR3 region has the DNA TGTGCCAGCAGTGAAGCGCTTGGGGGGCCAGAGACCCAGTACTTC.

V is TRBV7-9 and J is TRBJ1-3, with 10 positions matching TRBD1. Unmatched junction bases numbered 2, after V lost 4 bases and J lost 2 bases. The V gene's germline CDR1 is SEHNR and CDR2 FQNEAQ (reference sequence). The CDR3 length is 15 residues. The CDR3 spells CASSSGQGAGNTIYF. The CDR3 region has the DNA TGTGCCAGCAGCTCCGGACAGGGGGCTGGAAACACCATATATTTT.

This chain uses TRBV19 with TRBJ2-5, with 11 bases lining up with TRBD2. The J call may be faulty, since TRBJ2-1 better matches the DNA end. The CDR3 totals 18 residues. Germline values: CDR1 LNHDA, CDR2 SQIVND (reference sequence). In nucleotides, the CDR3 is TGTGCCAGTAGTACCCTCATAGCGGGAGGGCCGTCGGGAAGGGAGCAGTTCTTC. It specifies CASSTLIAGGPSGREQFF.

V and J are TRBV6-1 and TRBJ2-2; D is perhaps TRBD1 (7 bases). Trimming pared 6 bases from V and 4 bases from J, leaving 18 bases between. CDR1 and CDR2 (germline): MNHNS, SASEGT. The CDR3 extends over 16 amino acids. CDR3 in amino acids: CASRDKIQGGTGELFF. CDR3 DNA sequence: TGTGCCAGCAGGGACAAGATTCAGGGGGGCACCGGGGAGCTGTTTTTT.

This clonotype was counted a few times. The genes are TRBV6-1 and TRBJ2-1; 8 bases are shared with TRBD1. Looked up from germline, CDR1 is MNHNS and CDR2 is SASEGT. J gave up 9 bases and V 3 bases, and 13 bases lay outside the gene matches. This CDR3 contains 16 residues. In DNA, the CDR3 is TGTGCCAGCAGTGACAGGGCAGGGGGCCTGTTGGGTGAGCAGTTCTTC. It encodes CASSDRAGGLLGEQFF.

Relative to its sample, this clonotype is medium-sized. The V call is TRBV7-8, the J call TRBJ2-1; TRBD1 aligns across 8 bases. Germline trimming cut 5 bases from V and 3 bases from J; bases unmatched to any gene: 15. CDR1 is SGHVS, CDR2 FQNEAQ, per germline. The CDR3 contains 18 residues. The CDR3 DNA follows: TGTGCCAGCAGCCTACTTTCATCCAGGGGGCATTTCTACAATGAGCAGTTCTTC. It encodes CASSLLSSRGHFYNEQFF.

This clonotype has a handful of counts. This rearrangement joins TRBV19 to TRBJ1-1; D is possibly TRBD1 (5 bases). The V end lost 5 bases, the J end lost 7 bases, and 17 bases lay between the germline ends. The CDR3 runs 14 residues. Per germline, CDR1 LNHDA and CDR2 SQIVND (reference sequence). CDR3 nucleotide sequence: TGTGCCAGTAGTTCGTTTGGAGGGGACCTTGAAGCTTTCTTT. Its protein product is CASSSFGGDLEAFF.

The table lists this clonotype with a few counts. The chain links TRBV7-2 to TRBJ2-1, with 9 bases fitting TRBD2. The CDR3 is 15 residues long. Trimming cost V 5 bases and J 6 bases; bases outside gene matches: 8. The germline CDR1 and CDR2 sequences are SGHTA and FQGNSA. CDR3 nucleotides: TGTGCCAGCAGCCAAAGACGACTAGCGGTCAATGAGCAGTTCTTC. Amino acids: CASSQRRLAVNEQFF.

This clonotype was counted between two and nine times. The V and J genes are TRBV6-1 and TRBJ1-1; 8 bases match TRBD1. Trimming cost V 2 bases and J 1 base; bases outside gene matches: 3. Germline CDR1 is MNHNS and CDR2 is SASEGT. CDR3 length: 15 residues. The DNA for the CDR3 is TGTGCCAGCAGTGAATTGACAGGGGCGAACACTGAAGCTTTCTTT. Translation gives CASSELTGANTEAFF.

This clonotype was observed a single time. This chain joins TRBV6-8 and TRBJ1-6; D is possibly TRBD1 (5 bases). The CDR3 consists of 17 residues. V was pared by 6 bases and J by 0 bases, with 15 bases between. Per the germline V gene, CDR1 is MNHGY and CDR2 is SAAAGT. The CDR3 DNA follows: TGTGCCAGCAGCCTGGGACTGTCGAGCTCCTATAATTCACCCCTCCACTTT. Translating it yields CASSLGLSSSYNSPLHF.

This clonotype is deemed medium-sized (0.01 to 0.1%). This chain uses TRBV7-2 with TRBJ2-5, with 11 bases that match TRBD2. The germline V gene encodes CDR1 SGHTA and CDR2 FQGNSA. The V and J ends lost 5 bases and 4 bases, in that order; junction bases with no gene match: 12. The CDR3 covers 17 residues. The CDR3 sequence is CASSDVAGGLQGETQYF. In nucleotides, the CDR3 is TGTGCCAGCAGCGACGTAGCGGGAGGGCTTCAAGGAGAGACCCAGTACTTC. Combining the CDR3 with reference TRBV7-2 and TRBJ2-5 gives the whole variable domain GAGVSQSPSNKVTEKGKDVELRCDPISGHTALYWYRQSLGQGLEFLIYFQGNSAPDKSGLPSDRFSAERTGGSVSTLTIQRTQQEDSAVYLCASSDVAGGLQGETQYFGPGTRLLVL.

The genes are TRBV12-3 or TRBV12-4 and TRBJ2-7; tentative D call: TRBD1 (6 bases). The CDR3 totals 14 residues. V was pared by 3 bases and J by 0 bases, with 9 bases between. DNA of the CDR3: TGTGCCAGCAGTTTGGACAGAAGCTCCTACGAGCAGTACTTC. Encoded protein: CASSLDRSSYEQYF.

The chain recombines TRBV12-3 or TRBV12-4 with TRBJ1-2, with TRBD1 as a possible D gene (6 bases). V was trimmed by 3 bases and J by 7 bases, leaving 6 bases between them. This CDR3 is built from 11 residues. The CDR3 bases are TGTGCCAGCAGTTTGGGGGCTGGCTACACCTTC. This codes for CASSLGAGYTF.

CDR3 loop: CASSSRLAGGDYEQFF. The CDR3 nucleotides read TGTGCCAGCAGCTCCCGACTGGCGGGAGGGGATTACGAGCAGTTCTTC. The chain is built from TRBV7-2 and TRBJ2-1; 9 nucleotides agree with TRBD2. J lost 10 bases, V lost 4 bases, and 14 bases had no gene match. The CDR3 runs 16 residues. Germline assignment: CDR1 SGHTA and CDR2 FQGNSA.

The genes are TRBV4-3 and TRBJ2-3; 10 bases are shared with TRBD2. The V gene end was trimmed by 2 bases and the J gene end by 4 bases; junction bases not matched to a gene: 3. In germline, CDR1 is LGHNA, CDR2 YSLEER. The CDR3 covers 15 residues. The CDR3, as DNA: TGCGCCAGCAGCCAATCCGGGACTAGCGCAGATACGCAGTATTTT. This sequence encodes CASSQSGTSADTQYF.

This clonotype is medium-sized. CDR3 coding DNA: TGTGCCAGAAGCTTGGTCGTACACCCGAGACTAGCGAATAATGAGCAGTTCTTC. Protein: CARSLVVHPRLANNEQFF. The rearrangement uses TRBV5-3 and TRBJ2-1, with 8 nucleotides matching TRBD2. TRBV5-3 is an ORF for which the function is uncertain. The CDR3 runs 18 residues. Trimming cost V 0 bases and J 7 bases; bases outside gene matches: 15.

This clonotype was observed a handful of times. The chain carries TRBV6-1 and TRBJ2-5; D possibly uses TRBD1 or TRBD2 (5 bases each). Trimming took 8 bases from V and 11 from J, leaving 24 bases between them. The CDR3 consists of 14 residues. Germline V gene data show CDR1 as MNHNS and CDR2 as SASEGT. The CDR3 DNA follows: TGTGCCAGCGCAAGGGACCTGGTCTGGAATGAGCAGTACTTC. Encoded protein: CASARDLVWNEQYF.

This clonotype was detected only a few times. The V call is TRBV7-2, the J call TRBJ2-4; 9 bases align to TRBD2. The assigned J gene may be wrong: the sequence end matches TRBJ2-7 better. CDR3 length equals 14 residues. Germline assignment: CDR1 SGHTA and CDR2 FQGNSA. The CDR3 DNA reads as TGTGCCAGCCGACCGACTAGCGGTAACTACGAGCAGTACTTC. Translation: CASRPTSGNYEQYF.

The rearrangement uses TRBV5-8 and TRBJ2-1; TRBD2 matches at 11 bases. The J segment lost 4 bases and the V segment lost 4 bases, leaving 7 bases of the junction unmatched. Per germline, CDR1 SGHTS and CDR2 YDEGEE. The CDR3 length is 16 residues. Written as DNA, the CDR3 is TGTGCCAGCAGCCCGCGGGGACTAGCGGAATACAATGAGCAGTTCTTC. Encoded protein: CASSPRGLAEYNEQFF.

This clonotype was seen a handful of times. V gene TRBV12-3 or TRBV12-4 combines with J gene TRBJ2-3; tentatively, D is TRBD1 or TRBD2 (5 bases each). Trimming left V 5 bases short and J 5 bases short, with 17 bases between. The CDR3 runs to 15 residues. DNA for the CDR3: TGTGCCAGCAGTGCCCACTATGGGGGAGAAGATACGCAGTATTTT. Amino acids: CASSAHYGGEDTQYF.

By proportion, this clonotype is large. The gene calls are TRBV7-9 and TRBJ2-5; TRBD2 aligns across 14 bases. This CDR3 comprises 18 residues. CDR1 and CDR2 (germline): SEHNR, FQNEAQ (reference sequence). With V trimmed by 4 bases and J by 2 bases, 9 bases remained unmatched. CDR3 sequence reads: CASSSKGTSGGYQETQYF. DNA for the CDR3: TGTGCCAGCAGCTCAAAGGGGACTAGCGGGGGATATCAAGAGACCCAGTACTTC.

The chain joins TRBV6-1 to TRBJ1-2; D gene uncertain. The CDR3 totals 16 residues. The V gene lost 2 bases and the J gene lost 1 base, with 14 bases spanning the gap. The V gene's germline CDR1 is MNHNS and CDR2 SASEGT. CDR3 amino acids: CASSEYGEGYNYGYTF. The CDR3 nucleotides read TGTGCCAGCAGTGAATACGGAGAGGGATATAACTATGGCTACACCTTC.

This clonotype is medium-sized in the sample. This chain connects TRBV7-8 to TRBJ2-2; possible D gene TRBD2, 6 bases. There are 13 residues in the CDR3. Germline V gene sequence: CDR1 SGHVS, CDR2 FQNEAQ. V shed 5 bases and J shed 7 bases, with 11 bases lying between them. Here the CDR3 reads CASSGRRDGELFF. As DNA, the CDR3 is TGTGCCAGCAGCGGAAGGCGGGACGGGGAGCTGTTTTTT.

A note on this clonotype: One junction end does not reproduce the germline sequence, and a read error may be involved. This rearrangement joins TRBV6-1 to TRBJ1-1, with a weak D call TRBD1 (5 bases). The CDR3 is made up of 13 amino acids. Germline CDR1 and CDR2: MNHNS and SASEGT. The CDR3 DNA reads TGTGCCAGCACCGAAGCACGGGGACGGAGTCCTATCTTT. This encodes CASTEARGRSPIF.

The sample holds many counts of this clonotype. The rearrangement uses TRBV6-1 and TRBJ1-5; TRBD1 agrees at 8 bases. Germline V gives CDR1 MNHNS, CDR2 SASEGT. The CDR3 is 20 residues long. V lost 2 bases to trimming and J lost 5 bases; unmatched junction nucleotides: 20. The CDR3 DNA sequence: TGTGCCAGCAGTGAATTCCGCAGGACAGGGAGGTTCTTAGGCGATCAGCCCCAGCATTTT. It codes for CASSEFRRTGRFLGDQPQHF.

This clonotype was observed a handful of times. This chain joins TRBV6-1 and TRBJ2-3; maybe TRBD1 (6 bases). The CDR3 totals 15 residues. V shed 2 bases and J shed 2 bases, with 11 bases lying between them. Germline V gene data show CDR1 as MNHNS and CDR2 as SASEGT. The CDR3 bases are TGTGCCAGCAGTGAATATGGACAGTACACAGATACGCAGTATTTT. Translated, it gives CASSEYGQYTDTQYF.